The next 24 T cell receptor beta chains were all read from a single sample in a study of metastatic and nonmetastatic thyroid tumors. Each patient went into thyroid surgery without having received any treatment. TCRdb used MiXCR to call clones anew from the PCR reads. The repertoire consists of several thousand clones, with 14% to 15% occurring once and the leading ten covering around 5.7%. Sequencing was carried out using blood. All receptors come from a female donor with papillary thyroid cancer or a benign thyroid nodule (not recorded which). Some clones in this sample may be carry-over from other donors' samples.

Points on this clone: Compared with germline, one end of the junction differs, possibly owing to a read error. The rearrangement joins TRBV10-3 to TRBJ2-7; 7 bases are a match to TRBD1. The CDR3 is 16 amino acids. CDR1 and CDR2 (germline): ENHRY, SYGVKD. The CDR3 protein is CAISGGTVVSSYEQYF. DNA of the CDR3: TGTGCCATTAGTGGTGGGACAGTGGTAAGCTCCTACGAGCAGTACTTC.

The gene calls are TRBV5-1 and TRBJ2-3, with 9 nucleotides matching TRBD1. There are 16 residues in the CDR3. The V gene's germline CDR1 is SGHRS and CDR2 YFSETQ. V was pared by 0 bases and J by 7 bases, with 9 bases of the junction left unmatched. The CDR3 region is CASSLEQGARPYTQYF. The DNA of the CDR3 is TGCGCCAGCAGCTTGGAACAGGGGGCGAGGCCATATACGCAGTATTTT.

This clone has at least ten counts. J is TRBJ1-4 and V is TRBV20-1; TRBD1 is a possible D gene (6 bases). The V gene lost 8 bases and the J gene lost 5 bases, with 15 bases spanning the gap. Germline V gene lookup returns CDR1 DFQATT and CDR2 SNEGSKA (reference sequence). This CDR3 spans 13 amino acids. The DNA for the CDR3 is TGCAGTCCCGGGGGCGCCGAGAATGAAAAACTGTTTTTT. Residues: CSPGGAENEKLFF.

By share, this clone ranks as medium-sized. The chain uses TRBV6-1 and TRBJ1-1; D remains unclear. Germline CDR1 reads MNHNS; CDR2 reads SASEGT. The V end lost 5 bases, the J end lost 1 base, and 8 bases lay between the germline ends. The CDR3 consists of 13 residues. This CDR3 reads CASSSRENTEAFF. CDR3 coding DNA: TGTGCCAGCAGTAGCAGAGAGAACACTGAAGCTTTCTTT.

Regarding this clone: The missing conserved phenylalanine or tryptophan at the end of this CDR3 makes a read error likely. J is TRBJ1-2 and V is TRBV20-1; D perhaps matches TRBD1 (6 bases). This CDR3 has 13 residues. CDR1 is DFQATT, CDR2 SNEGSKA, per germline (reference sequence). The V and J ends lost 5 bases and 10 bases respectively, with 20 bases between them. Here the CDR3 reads CSAAQGTQEDYTL. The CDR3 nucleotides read TGCAGTGCTGCCCAGGGGACTCAGGAGGACTACACCTTA.

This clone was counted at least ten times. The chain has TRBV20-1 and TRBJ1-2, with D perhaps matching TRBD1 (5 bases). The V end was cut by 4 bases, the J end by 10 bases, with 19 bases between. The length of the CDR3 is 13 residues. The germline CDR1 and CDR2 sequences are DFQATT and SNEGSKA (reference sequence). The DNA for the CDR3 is TGCAGTGCTATCGGATCAGGGAGCCCATCCTACACCTTC. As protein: CSAIGSGSPSYTF.

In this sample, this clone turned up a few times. The DNA of the CDR3 is TGTGCCAGCAGCTTAGAGGGGGCTGGCTACACCTTC. Encoded protein: CASSLEGAGYTF. The gene calls are TRBV11-1 and TRBJ1-2, with 7 bases aligning to TRBD1. Germline V CDR1 and CDR2: SGHAT, FQDESV (reference sequence). V trimming: 1 base; J trimming: 7 bases; junction bases outside the gene matches: 0. This CDR3 has 12 amino acids.

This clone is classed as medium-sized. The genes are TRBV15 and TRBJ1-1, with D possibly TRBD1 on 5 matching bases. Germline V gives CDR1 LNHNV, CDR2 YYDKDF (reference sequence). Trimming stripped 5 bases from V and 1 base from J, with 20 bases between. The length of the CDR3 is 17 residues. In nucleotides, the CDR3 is TGTGCCACCAGCCCGGGGTGGGGCAGGCGCTCGAACACTGAAGCTTTCTTT. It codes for CATSPGWGRRSNTEAFF.

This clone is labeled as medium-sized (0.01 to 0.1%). The CDR3 DNA sequence: TGTGCCAGCAGTCCGTCGTGGGGGATGACTGAAGCTTTCTTT. Amino acid sequence: CASSPSWGMTEAFF. The genes are TRBV12-3 or TRBV12-4 and TRBJ1-1, with D possibly being TRBD1 (5 bases). Trimming cost V 5 bases and J 5 bases, with 15 bases left between them. The CDR3 covers 14 residues.

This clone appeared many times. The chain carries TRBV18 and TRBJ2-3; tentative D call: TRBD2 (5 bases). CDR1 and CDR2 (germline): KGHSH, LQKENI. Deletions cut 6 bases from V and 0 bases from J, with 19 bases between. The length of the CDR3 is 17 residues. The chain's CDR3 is CASSPNAAASSTDTQYF. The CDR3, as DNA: TGTGCCAGCTCGCCGAATGCAGCGGCGTCTAGCACAGATACGCAGTATTTT.

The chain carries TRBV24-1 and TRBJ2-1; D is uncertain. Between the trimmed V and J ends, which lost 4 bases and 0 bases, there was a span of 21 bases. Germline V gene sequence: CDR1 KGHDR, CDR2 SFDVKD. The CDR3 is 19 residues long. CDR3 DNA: TGTGCCACCAGTGAGCAAACCGCTACAGTGGGTCGCTCCTACAATGAGCAGTTCTTC. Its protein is CATSEQTATVGRSYNEQFF.

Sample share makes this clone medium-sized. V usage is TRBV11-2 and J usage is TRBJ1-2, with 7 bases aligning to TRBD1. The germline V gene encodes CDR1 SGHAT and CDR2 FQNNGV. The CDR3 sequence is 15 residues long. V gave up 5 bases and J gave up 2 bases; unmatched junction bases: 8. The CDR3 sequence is CASSPARDSNYGYTF. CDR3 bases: TGTGCCAGCAGCCCAGCCCGGGACAGCAACTATGGCTACACCTTC.

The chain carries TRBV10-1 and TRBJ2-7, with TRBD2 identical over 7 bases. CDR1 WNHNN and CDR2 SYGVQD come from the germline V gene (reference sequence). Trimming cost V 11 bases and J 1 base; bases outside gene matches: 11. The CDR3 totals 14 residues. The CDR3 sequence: CAGGAPGGSYEQYF. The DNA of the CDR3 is TGCGCCGGAGGGGCCCCGGGGGGATCCTACGAGCAGTACTTC.

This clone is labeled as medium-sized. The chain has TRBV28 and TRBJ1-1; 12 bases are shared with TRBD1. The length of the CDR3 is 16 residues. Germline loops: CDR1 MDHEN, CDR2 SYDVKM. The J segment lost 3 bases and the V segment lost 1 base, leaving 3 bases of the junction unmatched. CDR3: CASSLFGTGGDTEAFF. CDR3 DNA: TGTGCCAGCAGTTTATTCGGGACAGGGGGCGACACTGAAGCTTTCTTT.

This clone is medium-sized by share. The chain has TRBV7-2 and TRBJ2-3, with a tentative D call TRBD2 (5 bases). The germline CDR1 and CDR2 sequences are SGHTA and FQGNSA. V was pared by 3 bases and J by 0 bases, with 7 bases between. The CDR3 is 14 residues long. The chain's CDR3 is CASSFRTSTDTQYF. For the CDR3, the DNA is TGTGCCAGCAGCTTCAGGACTAGCACAGATACGCAGTATTTT. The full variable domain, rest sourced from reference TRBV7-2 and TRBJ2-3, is GAGVSQSPSNKVTEKGKDVELRCDPISGHTALYWYRQSLGQGLEFLIYFQGNSAPDKSGLPSDRFSAERTGGSVSTLTIQRTQQEDSAVYLCASSFRTSTDTQYFGPGTRLTVL.

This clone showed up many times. DNA for the CDR3: TGTGCCTGGAGTGTAGCCAGTAACTATGGCTACACCTTC. It is translated as CAWSVASNYGYTF. This sequence joins TRBV30 and TRBJ1-2; D is ambiguous. Germline CDR1 is GTSNPN and CDR2 is SVGIG (reference sequence). The CDR3 loop spans 13 amino acids. V was pared by 0 bases and J by 1 base, with 6 bases between.

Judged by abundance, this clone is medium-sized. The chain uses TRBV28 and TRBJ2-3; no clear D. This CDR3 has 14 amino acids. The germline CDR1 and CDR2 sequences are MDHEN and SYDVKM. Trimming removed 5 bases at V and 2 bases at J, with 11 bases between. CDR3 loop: CASSLLRITDTQYF. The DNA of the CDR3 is TGTGCCAGCAGTCTCCTCCGAATCACAGATACGCAGTATTTT.

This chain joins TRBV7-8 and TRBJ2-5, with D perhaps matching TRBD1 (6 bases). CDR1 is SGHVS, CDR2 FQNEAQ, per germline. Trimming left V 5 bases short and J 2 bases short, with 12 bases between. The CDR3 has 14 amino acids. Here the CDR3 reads CASSRTEKQETQYF. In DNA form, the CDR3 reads TGTGCCAGCAGCCGGACAGAGAAGCAAGAGACCCAGTACTTC.

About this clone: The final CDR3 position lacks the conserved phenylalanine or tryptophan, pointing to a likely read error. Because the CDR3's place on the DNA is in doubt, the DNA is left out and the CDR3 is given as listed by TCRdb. CDR3 residues: CASSVAPGRLNTEALC. V and J are TRBV9 and TRBJ1-1; TRBD1 is the table's D call, not checked against the DNA. The CDR3 is 16 residues long, counting both termini. Germline CDR1 and CDR2: SGDLS and YYNGEE.

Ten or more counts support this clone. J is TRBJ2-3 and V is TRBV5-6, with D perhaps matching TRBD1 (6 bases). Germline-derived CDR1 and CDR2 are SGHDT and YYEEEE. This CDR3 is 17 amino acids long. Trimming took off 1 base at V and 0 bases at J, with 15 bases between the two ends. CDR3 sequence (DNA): TGTGCCAGCAGCTTGAGGGTCGGGACACTTAGCACAGATACGCAGTATTTT. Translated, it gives CASSLRVGTLSTDTQYF.

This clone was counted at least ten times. The CDR3 loop is CASSPPGPPNIQYF. CDR3 in DNA: TGTGCCAGCAGCCCACCGGGGCCCCCTAACATTCAGTACTTC. The chain has TRBV7-9 and TRBJ2-4; D possibly uses TRBD1 or TRBD2 (5 bases each). Germline V gene lookup returns CDR1 SEHNR and CDR2 FQNEAQ (reference sequence). The CDR3 length is 14 residues. Trimming took off 5 bases at V and 7 bases at J, with 15 bases between the two ends.

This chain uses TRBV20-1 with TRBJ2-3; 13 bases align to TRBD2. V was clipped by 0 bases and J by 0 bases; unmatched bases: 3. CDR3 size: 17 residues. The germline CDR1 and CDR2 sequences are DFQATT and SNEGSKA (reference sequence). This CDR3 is CSARDKTSGGSTDTQYF. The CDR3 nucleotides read TGCAGTGCTAGAGACAAGACTAGCGGGGGGAGCACAGATACGCAGTATTTT.

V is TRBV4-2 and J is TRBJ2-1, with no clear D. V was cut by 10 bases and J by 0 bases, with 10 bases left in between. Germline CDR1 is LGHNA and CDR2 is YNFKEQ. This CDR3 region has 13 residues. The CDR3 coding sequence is TGTGCCACCGACGACGGCTCCTACAATGAGCAGTTCTTC. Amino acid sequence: CATDDGSYNEQFF.

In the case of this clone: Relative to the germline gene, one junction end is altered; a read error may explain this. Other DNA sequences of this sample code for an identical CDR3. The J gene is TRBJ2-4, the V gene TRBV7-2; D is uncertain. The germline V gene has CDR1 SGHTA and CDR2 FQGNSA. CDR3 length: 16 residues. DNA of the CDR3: TGTGCCAGCAGCTTAGAACGAAGGGCCGCCAAAAATATTCAGTACTTC. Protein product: CASSLERRAAKNIQYF.